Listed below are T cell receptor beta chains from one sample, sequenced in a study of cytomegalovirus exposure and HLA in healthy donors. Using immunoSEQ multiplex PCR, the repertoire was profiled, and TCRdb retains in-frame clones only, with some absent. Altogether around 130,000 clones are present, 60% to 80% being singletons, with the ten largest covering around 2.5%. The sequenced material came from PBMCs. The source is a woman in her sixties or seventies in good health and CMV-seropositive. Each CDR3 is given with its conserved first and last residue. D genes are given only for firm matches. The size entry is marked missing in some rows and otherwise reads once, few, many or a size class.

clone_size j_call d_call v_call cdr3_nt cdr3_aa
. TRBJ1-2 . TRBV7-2 TGTGCCAGCAGCTTTACTACGGGAGGGGGGGTCTATGGCTACACCTTC CASSFTTGGGVYGYTF
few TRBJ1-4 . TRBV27 TGTGCCAGCAGACTCGGACAGTCCCCAACTAATGAAAAACTGTTTTTT CASRLGQSPTNEKLFF
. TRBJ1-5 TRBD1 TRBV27 TGTGCCAGCAGTCGAGACAGCGACCAGGGGGCCCAGCATTTT CASSRDSDQGAQHF
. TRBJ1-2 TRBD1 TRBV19 TGTGCCAGTAGTTACTCCGGGACAGGGAGTGGCTACACCTTC CASSYSGTGSGYTF
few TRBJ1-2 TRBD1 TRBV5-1 TGCGCCAGCAGCAGAGCCGGGACAGGGGACATTAACTATGGCTACACCTTC CASSRAGTGDINYGYTF
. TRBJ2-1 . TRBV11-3 TGTGCCAGCAGCTTGCAGGGATTCGATGAGCAGTTCTTC CASSLQGFDEQFF
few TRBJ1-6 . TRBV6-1 TGTGCCAGCAGTGCGGGCAGGGCGTCCTATAATTCACCCCTCCACTTT CASSAGRASYNSPLHF
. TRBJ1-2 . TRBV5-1 TGCGCCAGCAGCTTGGCCGAGGGTTTGGGCGGCTACACCTTC CASSLAEGLGGYTF
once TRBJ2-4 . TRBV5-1 TGCGCCAGCAGCTTGGCCCCGCAGGCGCAAAACATTCAGTACTTC CASSLAPQAQNIQYF
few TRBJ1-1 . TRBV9 TGTGCCAGCAGCGTCCGTACGGGCACTGAAGCTTTCTTT CASSVRTGTEAFF
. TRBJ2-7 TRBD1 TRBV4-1 TGCGCCAGCAACCCCGGGGGGACAGGGCCCTACGAGCAGTACTTC CASNPGGTGPYEQYF
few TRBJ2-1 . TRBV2 TGTGCCAGCACCGACGGCGGGGCTTACAATGAGCAGTTCTTC CASTDGGAYNEQFF
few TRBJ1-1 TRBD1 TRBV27 TGTGCCAGCAGTTCCCACCCACAGGGGGTAGGTGAAGCTTTCTTT CASSSHPQGVGEAFF